These 5 T cell receptor beta chains share one sample of origin, sequenced in a study of metastatic and nonmetastatic thyroid tumors. MiXCR was used by TCRdb to re-call the PCR reads. There are tens of thousands of clones in the sample; about 32% occur only once, and 15% to 20% lies in the top ten. No treatment had been given to any patient before thyroid surgery. Sequencing was performed on tumor tissue. Every receptor here comes from a female donor with papillary thyroid cancer or a benign thyroid nodule (not recorded which). Some clones in this sample may be carry-over from other donors' samples.

The table lists this clone with a few counts. V gene TRBV7-3 combines with J gene TRBJ2-1; 11 positions agree with TRBD2. The CDR3 consists of 15 residues. From germline, CDR1 is SGHTA and CDR2 FQGTGA. V was pared by 6 bases and J by 3 bases, with 4 bases of the junction left unmatched. The CDR3 sequence is CASSSLAGVYNEQFF. The CDR3 region has the DNA TGTGCCAGCAGTTCACTAGCGGGAGTCTACAATGAGCAGTTCTTC. The whole variable domain, remainder taken from reference TRBV7-3 and TRBJ2-1, is GAGVSQTPSNKVTEKGKYVELRCDPISGHTALYWYRQSLGQGPEFLIYFQGTGAADDSGLPNDRFFAVRPEGSVSTLKIQRTERGDSAVYLCASSSLAGVYNEQFFGPGTRLTVL.

This chain connects TRBV11-2 to TRBJ2-1; tentative D call: TRBD2 (5 bases). V was clipped by 3 bases and J by 7 bases, with 19 bases between them. The CDR3 covers 16 residues. Germline V gene data show CDR1 as SGHAT and CDR2 as FQNNGV. In DNA form, the CDR3 reads TGTGCCAGCAGCTTTCTACCAAGCGGCCTCGAGAATGAGCAGTTCTTC. It is translated as CASSFLPSGLENEQFF.

This clone has just one count. The chain couples TRBV25-1 to TRBJ2-1; D remains unclear. V lost 1 base and J lost 4, with 8 bases in between. The CDR3 runs to 14 residues. CDR1 and CDR2 from the germline V gene are MGHDK and SYGVNS. CDR3 sequence (DNA): TGTGCCAGCAGTGAATTTGCAGATTACAATGAGCAGTTCTTC. This gives the protein CASSEFADYNEQFF.

The V and J genes are TRBV4-1 and TRBJ2-7; D might be TRBD1 or TRBD2, each matching 5 bases. Deletions cut 5 bases from V and 7 bases from J, with 15 bases between. The CDR3 spans 13 residues. Germline CDR1 MGHRA, CDR2 YSYEKL. DNA of the CDR3: TGCGCCAGCAGCTACTGGTTCGGGGCAGAGCAGTACTTC. It encodes CASSYWFGAEQYF.

This clone came up a few times. J is TRBJ2-3 and V is TRBV28; a possible D gene is TRBD1 (5 bases). With 6 bases removed from V and 4 bases from J, the gap between germline ends came to 20 bases. The length of the CDR3 is 16 residues. Germline CDR1 and CDR2: MDHEN and SYDVKM. The CDR3: CASSIRRTKSSDTQYF. In DNA form, the CDR3 reads TGTGCCAGCAGCATACGGCGGACAAAGTCGTCAGATACGCAGTATTTT.